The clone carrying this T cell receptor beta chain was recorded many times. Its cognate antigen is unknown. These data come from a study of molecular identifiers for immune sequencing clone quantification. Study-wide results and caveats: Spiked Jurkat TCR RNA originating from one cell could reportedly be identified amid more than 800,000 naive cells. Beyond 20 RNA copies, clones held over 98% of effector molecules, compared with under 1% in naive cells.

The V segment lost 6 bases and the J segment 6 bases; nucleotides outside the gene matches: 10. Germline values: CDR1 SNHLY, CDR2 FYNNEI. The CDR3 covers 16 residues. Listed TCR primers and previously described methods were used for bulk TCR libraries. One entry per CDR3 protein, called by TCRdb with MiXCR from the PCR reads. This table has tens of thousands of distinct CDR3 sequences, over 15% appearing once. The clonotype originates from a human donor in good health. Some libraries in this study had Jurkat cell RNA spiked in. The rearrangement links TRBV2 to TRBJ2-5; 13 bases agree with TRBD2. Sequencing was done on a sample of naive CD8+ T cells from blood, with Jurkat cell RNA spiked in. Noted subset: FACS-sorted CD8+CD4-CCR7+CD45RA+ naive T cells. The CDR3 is CASSKVLAGGPKTQYF. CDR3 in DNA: TGTGCCAGCAGCAAAGTACTAGCGGGGGGGCCAAAGACCCAGTACTTC.